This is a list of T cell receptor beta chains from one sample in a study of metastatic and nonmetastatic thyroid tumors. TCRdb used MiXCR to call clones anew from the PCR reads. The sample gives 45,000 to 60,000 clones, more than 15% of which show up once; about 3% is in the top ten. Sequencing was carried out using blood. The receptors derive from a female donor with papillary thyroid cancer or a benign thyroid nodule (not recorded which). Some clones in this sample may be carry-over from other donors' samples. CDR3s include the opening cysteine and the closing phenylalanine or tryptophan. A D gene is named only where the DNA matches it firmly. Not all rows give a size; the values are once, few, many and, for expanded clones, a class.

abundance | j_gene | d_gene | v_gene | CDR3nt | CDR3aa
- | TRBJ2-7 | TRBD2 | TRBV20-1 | TGCAGTGCTAGGGCTAAACCGGGACTAGCGCATCAAGTGGTGTACTACGAGCAGTACTTC | CSARAKPGLAHQVVYYEQYF
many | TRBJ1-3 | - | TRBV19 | TGTGCCAGTAGTATTCTTGGGGGCGCGGGAAACACCATATATTTT | CASSILGGAGNTIYF
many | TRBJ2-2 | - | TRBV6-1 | TGTGCCAGCAGTGAAGGACTGGGCACCGGGGAGCTGTTTTTT | CASSEGLGTGELFF
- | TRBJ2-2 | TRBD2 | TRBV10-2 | TGCGCCAGCAGTAAAGCGGGAGGGAACACAGGGGAGCTGTTTTTT | CASSKAGGNTGELFF
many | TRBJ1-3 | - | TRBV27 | TGTGCCAGCAGTCCGGTTCAGGGAAACACCATATATTTT | CASSPVQGNTIYF
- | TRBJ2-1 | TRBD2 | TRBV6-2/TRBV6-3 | TGTGCAAGAAGTCCCTGGACTAGCGGGAGGGCTAATGAGCAGTTCTTC | CARSPWTSGRANEQFF
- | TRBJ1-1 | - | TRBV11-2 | TGTGCCAGCAGCCTAAGCCCGGGTATCACTGAAGCTTTCTTT | CASSLSPGITEAFF
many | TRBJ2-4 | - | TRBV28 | TGTGCCAGCAGCCCTGCCCGGTTAGCTATAGCCAAAAACATTCAGTACTTC | CASSPARLAIAKNIQYF
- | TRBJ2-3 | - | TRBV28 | TGTGCCAGCAGTACCCCCCTCGGTCTAGCGTACACAGATACGCAGTATTTT | CASSTPLGLAYTDTQYF
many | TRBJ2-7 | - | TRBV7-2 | TGTGCCAGCAGTTCACCGGGGGCAGGGAGATACGAGCAGTACTTC | CASSSPGAGRYEQYF
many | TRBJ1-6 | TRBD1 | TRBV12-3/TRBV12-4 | TGTGCCAGCAGTTTAGGAGCTCGGGACAGGGGTTATAATTCACCCCTCCACTTT | CASSLGARDRGYNSPLHF
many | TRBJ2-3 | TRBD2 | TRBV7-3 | TGTGCCAGCACCCCTAGCGGGAGCTCCACAGATACGCAGTATTTT | CASTPSGSSTDTQYF
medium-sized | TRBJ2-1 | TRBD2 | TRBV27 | TGTGCCAGCAGTTTAGGACTAGCGGGAGGACAGTTCTTC | CASSLGLAGGQFF
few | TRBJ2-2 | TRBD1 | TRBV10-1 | TGCGCCAGCGGGGACAGGGAAGACGGGGAGCTGTTTTTT | CASGDREDGELFF
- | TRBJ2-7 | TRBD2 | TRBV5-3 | TGTGCCGCTCCAACTAGCGGGAGGTCCTCTTCCGATCAGTACTTC | CAAPTSGRSSSDQYF
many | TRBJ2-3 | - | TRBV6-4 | TGTGCCAGCAGTGAAAGCGGTACAGTTCATACGCAGTATTTT | CASSESGTVHTQYF
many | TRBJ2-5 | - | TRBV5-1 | TGCGCCAGCAGCTTGACGGGGGGCCAGGGGGGCCAGGGGACCCAGTACTTC | CASSLTGGQGGQGTQYF
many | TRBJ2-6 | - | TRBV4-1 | TGCGCCAGCAGCCGGAAGTTAAGCTCTGGGGCCAACGTCCTGACTTTC | CASSRKLSSGANVLTF
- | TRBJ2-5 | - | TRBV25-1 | TGTGCCAGCAGCGGAAAGGCCGAGGAGACCCAGTACTTC | CASSGKAEETQYF
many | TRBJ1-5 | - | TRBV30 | TGTGCCTGGAGCCTCGGAGCCAATCAGCCCCAGCATTTT | CAWSLGANQPQHF
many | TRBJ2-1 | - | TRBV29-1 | TGCAGCGTCTACCCCGGCCCCCTAGGTGAGCAGTTCTTC | CSVYPGPLGEQFF
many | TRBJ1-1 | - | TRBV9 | TGTGCCAGCAGCGCACAAAGCCGACAGACGAACACTGAAGCTTTCTTT | CASSAQSRQTNTEAFF
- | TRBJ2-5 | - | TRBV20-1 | TGCAGTGCTAGCCCCCTAGCGAGGAAGACCAAGTACTTC | CSASPLARKTKYF
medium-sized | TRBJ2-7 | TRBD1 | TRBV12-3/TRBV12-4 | TGTGCCAGCAGCGGACAGGGAAAAGGCGAGCAGTACTTC | CASSGQGKGEQYF
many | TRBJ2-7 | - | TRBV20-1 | TGCAGTGGGAGGGGATCGGTCGAGCAGTACTTC | CSGRGSVEQYF
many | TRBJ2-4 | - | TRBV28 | TGTGCCAGCAGTTTATGGGCAGGGGGGTCAAAAAACATTCAGTACTTC | CASSLWAGGSKNIQYF
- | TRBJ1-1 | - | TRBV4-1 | TGCGCCAGCAGCCGGACGGGTGTCACTGAAGCTTTCTTT | CASSRTGVTEAFF
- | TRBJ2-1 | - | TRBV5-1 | TGCGCCAGCCGCTCTGGGGGGAACTCCTACAATGAGCAGTTCTTC | CASRSGGNSYNEQFF
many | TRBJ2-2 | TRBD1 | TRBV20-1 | TGCAGTGCTCGGACAGGGGGGGACACCGGGGAGCTGTTTTTT | CSARTGGDTGELFF
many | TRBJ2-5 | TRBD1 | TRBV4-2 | TGTGCCAGCAGCCAGACAGGGGTAAAGACCCAGTACTTC | CASSQTGVKTQYF
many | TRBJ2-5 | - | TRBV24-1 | TGTGCCACCAGTGATTCCGTTGTGGGTTTGGAGACCCAGTACTTC | CATSDSVVGLETQYF
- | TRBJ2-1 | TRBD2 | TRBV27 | TGTGCCAGCAGTGACCGGGAGGGTCCATACAATGAGCAGTTCTTC | CASSDREGPYNEQFF
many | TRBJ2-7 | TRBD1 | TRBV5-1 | TGCGCCAGCAGCACCTTCGGGACAGGGGGTTACGAGCAGTACTTC | CASSTFGTGGYEQYF
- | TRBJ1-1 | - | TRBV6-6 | TGTGCCAGCAGTTACTACCCGGGAGCCAACACTGAAGCTTTCTTT | CASSYYPGANTEAFF
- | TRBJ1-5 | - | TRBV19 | TGTGCCAGCACTCGACGGAGCAATAAGCCCAAGCATTTT | CASTRRSNKPKHF
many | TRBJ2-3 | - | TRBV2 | TGTGCCAGCACCGACGACGGGGAAACTAGCACAGATACGCAGTATTTT | CASTDDGETSTDTQYF
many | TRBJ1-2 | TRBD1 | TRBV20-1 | TGCAGTGCTATGGCACGGACAGGGGAGAACTATGGCTACACCTTC | CSAMARTGENYGYTF